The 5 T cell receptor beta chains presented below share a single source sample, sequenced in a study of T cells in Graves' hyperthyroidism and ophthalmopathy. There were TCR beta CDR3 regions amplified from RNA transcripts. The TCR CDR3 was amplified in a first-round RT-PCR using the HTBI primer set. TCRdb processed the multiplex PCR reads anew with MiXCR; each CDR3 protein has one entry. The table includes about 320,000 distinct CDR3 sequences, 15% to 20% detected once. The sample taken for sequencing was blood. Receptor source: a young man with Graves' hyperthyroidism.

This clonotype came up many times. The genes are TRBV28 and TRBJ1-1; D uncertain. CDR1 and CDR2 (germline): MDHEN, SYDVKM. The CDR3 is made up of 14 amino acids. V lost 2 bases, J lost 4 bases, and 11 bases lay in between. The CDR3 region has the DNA TGTGCCAGCAGTTTACAGTCCGGGAGCACTGAAGCTTTCTTT. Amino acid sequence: CASSLQSGSTEAFF.

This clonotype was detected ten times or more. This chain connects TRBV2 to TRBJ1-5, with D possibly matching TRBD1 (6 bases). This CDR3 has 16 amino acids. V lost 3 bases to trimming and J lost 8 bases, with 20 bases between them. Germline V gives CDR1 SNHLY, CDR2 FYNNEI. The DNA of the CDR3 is TGTGCCAGCAGTGACTCCGGCAGGGGAGAAAAGAAGCCCCAGCATTTT. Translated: CASSDSGRGEKKPQHF.

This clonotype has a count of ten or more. CDR3 nucleotide sequence: TGTGCCTGGAGTGTACGACAGTACTCTGGAAACACCATATATTTT. Translating gives CAWSVRQYSGNTIYF. V gene TRBV30 combines with J gene TRBJ1-3; maybe TRBD1 (5 bases). V lost 0 bases and J 0 bases, leaving 9 bases between the germline ends. The germline gives CDR1 GTSNPN, CDR2 SVGIG (reference sequence). The CDR3 contains 15 residues.

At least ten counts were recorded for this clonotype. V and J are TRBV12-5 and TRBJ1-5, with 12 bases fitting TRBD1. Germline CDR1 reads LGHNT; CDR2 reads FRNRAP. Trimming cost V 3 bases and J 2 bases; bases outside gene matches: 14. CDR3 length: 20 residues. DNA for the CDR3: TGTGCTAGTGGTTTCCGAACCGGGACAGGGGGCTGGACGGGCAATCAGCCCCAGCATTTT. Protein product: CASGFRTGTGGWTGNQPQHF. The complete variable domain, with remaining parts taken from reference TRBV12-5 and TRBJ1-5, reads DARVTQTPRHKVTEMGQEVTMRCQPILGHNTVFWYRQTMMQGLELLAYFRNRAPLDDSGMPKDRFSAEMPDATLATLKIQPSEPRDSAVYFCASGFRTGTGGWTGNQPQHFGDGTRLSIL.

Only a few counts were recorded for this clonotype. The CDR3 DNA reads as TGCGCCAGCAGCCAAGTAACATCCGGACTGACGAACCAAGAGACCCAGTACTTC. As protein: CASSQVTSGLTNQETQYF. The chain combines TRBV4-1 with TRBJ2-5; perhaps TRBD2 as D (5 bases). Per germline, CDR1 MGHRA and CDR2 YSYEKL. V dropped 1 base and J dropped 0 bases, with 18 bases sitting between them. The CDR3 totals 18 residues.